This T cell receptor (beta chain) was sequenced for a study of cytomegalovirus exposure and HLA in healthy donors. The data were produced by immunoSEQ multiplex PCR, yet TCRdb's version contains in-frame clones alone and is incomplete. The sample yields 100,000 to 130,000 clones, approximately 94% seen once. General observations from the study: It was confirmed in vitro that a few of the CMV-associated chains were specific for CMV antigens.

Among the roughly 120 subjects of the validation cohort, separate from the approximately 700-subject first cohort, were the donors. This clone was observed a few times. What it binds is not known. Per germline, CDR1 ENHRY and CDR2 SYGVKD. Trimming removed 3 bases at V and 0 bases at J, with 4 bases between. CDR3 size: 13 residues. What was sequenced was PBMCs. This chain uses TRBV10-3 with TRBJ2-3, with D uncertain. This receptor was identified in a young woman in good health and CMV-seronegative. This CDR3 reads CAISDPSTDTQYF. The DNA of the CDR3 is TGTGCCATCAGTGACCCTAGCACAGATACGCAGTATTTT.